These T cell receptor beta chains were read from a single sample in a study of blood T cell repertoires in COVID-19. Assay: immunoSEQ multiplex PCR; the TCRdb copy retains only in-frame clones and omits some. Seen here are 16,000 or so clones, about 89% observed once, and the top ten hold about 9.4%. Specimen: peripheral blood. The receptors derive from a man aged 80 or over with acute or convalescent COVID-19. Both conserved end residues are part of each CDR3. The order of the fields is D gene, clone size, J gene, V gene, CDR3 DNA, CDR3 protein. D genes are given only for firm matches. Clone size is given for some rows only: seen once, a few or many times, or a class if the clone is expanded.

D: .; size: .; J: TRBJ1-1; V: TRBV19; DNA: TGTGCCAGTAGTATAGATAGCTTGAACACTGAAGCTTTCTTT; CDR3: CASSIDSLNTEAFF
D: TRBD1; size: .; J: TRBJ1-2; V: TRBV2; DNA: TGTGCCAGCAGCGGTGGGACAGGGCCTGGCTACACCTTC; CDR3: CASSGGTGPGYTF
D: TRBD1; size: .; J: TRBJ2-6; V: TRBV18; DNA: TGTGCCAGCTCACGCCAGGGGGCCTCTGGGGCCAACGTCCTGACTTTC; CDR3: CASSRQGASGANVLTF
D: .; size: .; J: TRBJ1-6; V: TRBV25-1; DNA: TGTGCCAGCACCGGGCAGGGGACGAGTTCACCCCTCCACTTT; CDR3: CASTGQGTSSPLHF
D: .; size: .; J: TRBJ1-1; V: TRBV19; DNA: TGTGCCAGTAGTATAAGTGGGGCTGCGAACACTGAAGCTTTCTTT; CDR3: CASSISGAANTEAFF
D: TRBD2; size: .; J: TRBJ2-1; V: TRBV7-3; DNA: TGTGCCAGCAGCCCCGGGACTAGCAGAGACAATGAGCAGTTCTTC; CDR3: CASSPGTSRDNEQFF
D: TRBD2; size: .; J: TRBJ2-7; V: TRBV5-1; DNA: TGCGCCAGCAGCCCGTCCGGGACTAAAGGGGACGAGCAGTACTTC; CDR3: CASSPSGTKGDEQYF
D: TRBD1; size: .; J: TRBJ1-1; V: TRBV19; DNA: TGTGCCAGTGCCCGGGACAGGGGTGGCACTGAAGCTTTCTTT; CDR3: CASARDRGGTEAFF
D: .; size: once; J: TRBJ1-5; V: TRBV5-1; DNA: TGCGCCAGCAGCTTGGGGACAGAGAATCAGCCCCAGCATTTT; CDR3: CASSLGTENQPQHF
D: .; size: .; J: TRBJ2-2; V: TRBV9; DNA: TGTGCCAGCAGCGTATCTGCCAGGGGCACCGGGGAGCTGTTTTTT; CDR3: CASSVSARGTGELFF
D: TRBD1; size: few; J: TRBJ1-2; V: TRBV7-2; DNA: TGTGCCAGCAGCCAGGACAGGTGGATTGGCTACACCTTC; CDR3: CASSQDRWIGYTF
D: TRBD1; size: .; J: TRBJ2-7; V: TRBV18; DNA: TGTGCCAGCTCACCCCTAAATGGACAGGGGGCAAGAGGCGAGCAGTACTTC; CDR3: CASSPLNGQGARGEQYF
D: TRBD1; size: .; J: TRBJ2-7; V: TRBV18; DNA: TGTGCCAGCTCACCAGGACAGGGGGCCCTCTACGAGCAGTACTTC; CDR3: CASSPGQGALYEQYF
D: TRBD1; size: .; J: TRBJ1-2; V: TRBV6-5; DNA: TGTGCCAGCAGTAGGGGGCGTAATGGCTACACCTTC; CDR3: CASSRGRNGYTF
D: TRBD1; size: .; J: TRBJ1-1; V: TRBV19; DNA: TGTGCCAGTAGTACCCGGACAGGGGGACGAGAAGCTTTCTTT; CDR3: CASSTRTGGREAFF
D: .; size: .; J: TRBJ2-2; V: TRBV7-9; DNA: TGTGCCAGCAGCGAACCCCCCGGTTCGGGTCGCGGCGGGGAGCTGTTTTTT; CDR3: CASSEPPGSGRGGELFF
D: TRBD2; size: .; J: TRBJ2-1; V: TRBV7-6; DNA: TGTGCCAGCAGCTCCGGAGATAGCGGGGTATACAATGAGCAGTTCTTC; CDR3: CASSSGDSGVYNEQFF
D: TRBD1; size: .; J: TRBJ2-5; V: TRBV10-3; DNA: TGTGCCATCAGTTCAGGGGGCGGTCGGGAGACCCAGTACTTC; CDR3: CAISSGGGRETQYF
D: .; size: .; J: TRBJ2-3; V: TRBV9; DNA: TGTGCCAGCAGCGCCCGAGGACGGACTACAGATACGCAGTATTTT; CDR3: CASSARGRTTDTQYF
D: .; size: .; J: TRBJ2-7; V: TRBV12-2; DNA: TGTGCAAGTCGCTTAGCGCACTTTACTCTCTACGTCTACGAGCAGTACTTC; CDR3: CASRLAHFTLYVYEQYF
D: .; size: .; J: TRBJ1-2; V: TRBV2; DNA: TGTGCCAGCAGTGCAATGACGCAGGGTGGCAACTATGGCTACACCTTC; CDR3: CASSAMTQGGNYGYTF
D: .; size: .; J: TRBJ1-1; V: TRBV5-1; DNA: TGCGCCAGCAGCTTGGGGGAGGGTAGCACTGAAGCTTTCTTT; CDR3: CASSLGEGSTEAFF
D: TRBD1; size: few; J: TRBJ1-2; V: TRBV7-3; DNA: TGTGCCAGCAGCTTAACGAGGGACAGGGGTGGCTACACCTTC; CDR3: CASSLTRDRGGYTF
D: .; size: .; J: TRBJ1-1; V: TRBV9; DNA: TGTGCCAGCAGCACTCGGTATAACACTGAAGCTTTCTTT; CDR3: CASSTRYNTEAFF
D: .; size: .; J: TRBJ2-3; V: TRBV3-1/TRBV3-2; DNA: TGTGCCAGCAGCCAATCCGCGGCGGCTAGCAGTTCCACAGATACGCAGTATTTT; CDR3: CASSQSAAASSSTDTQYF
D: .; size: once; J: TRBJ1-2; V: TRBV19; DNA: TGTGCCAGTAGTCTCCCGCAGGGCTATGGCTACACCTTC; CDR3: CASSLPQGYGYTF
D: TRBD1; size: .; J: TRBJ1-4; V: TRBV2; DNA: TGTGCCAGCAGGGAACAGGGGGCCACTGAAAAACTGTTTTTT; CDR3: CASREQGATEKLFF
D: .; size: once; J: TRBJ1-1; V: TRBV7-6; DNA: TGTGCCAGCAGCAGAGATATGAACACTGAAGCTTTCTTT; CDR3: CASSRDMNTEAFF
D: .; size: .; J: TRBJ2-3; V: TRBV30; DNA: TGTGCCTGGACCCCCCCAGTTGGACATTCTAGCACAGATACGCAGTATTTT; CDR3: CAWTPPVGHSSTDTQYF
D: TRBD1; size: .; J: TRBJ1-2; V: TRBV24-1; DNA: TGTGCCACCAGTGACGCGACAGGGGAGGTAGGCTACACCTTC; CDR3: CATSDATGEVGYTF
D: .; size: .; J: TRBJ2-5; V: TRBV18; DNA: TGTGCCAGCTTCCCGGACAGACCAGAGACCCAGTACTTC; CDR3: CASFPDRPETQYF
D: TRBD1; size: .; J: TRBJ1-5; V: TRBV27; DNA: TGTGCCAGCAGTTTACAAGGGGGCTTGGGTCAGCCCCAGCATTTT; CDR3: CASSLQGGLGQPQHF
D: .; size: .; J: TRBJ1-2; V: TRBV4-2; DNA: TGTGCCAGCAGCCAAGATTCAGGACAAGGGAGGTTCGTACGTGGCTACACCTTC; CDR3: CASSQDSGQGRFVRGYTF
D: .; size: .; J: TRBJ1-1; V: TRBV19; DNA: TGTGCCAGTAGTATCCAGTGGGCCAGGGTGTTAAACACTGAAGCTTTCTTT; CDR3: CASSIQWARVLNTEAFF
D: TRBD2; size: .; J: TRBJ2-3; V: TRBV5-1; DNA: TGCGCCAGCAGGTCGACTAGCGGGAGTGCAGATACGCAGTATTTT; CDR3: CASRSTSGSADTQYF
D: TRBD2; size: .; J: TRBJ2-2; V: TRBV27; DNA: TGTGCCAGCAGGTCTGGGCTAGCGGGGACCGGGGAGCTGTTTTTT; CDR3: CASRSGLAGTGELFF
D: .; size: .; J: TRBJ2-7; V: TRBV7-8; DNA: TGTGCCAGCAGCTTAGCTTACGGTACCTACGAGCAGTACTTC; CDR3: CASSLAYGTYEQYF
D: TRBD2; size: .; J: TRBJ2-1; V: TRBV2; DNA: TGTGCCAGCAGTTGGACTAGCGGGGGGTCCTACAATGAGCAGTTCTTC; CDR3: CASSWTSGGSYNEQFF
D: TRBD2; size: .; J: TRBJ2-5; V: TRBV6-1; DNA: TGTGCCAGCAGTGAAGTAGGGACTAGCGGAAACTACCAAGAGACCCAGTACTTC; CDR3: CASSEVGTSGNYQETQYF
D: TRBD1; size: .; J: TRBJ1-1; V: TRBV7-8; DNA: TGTGCCAGCAGCTTTCAGGGGGCTTGGAACACTGAAGCTTTCTTT; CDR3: CASSFQGAWNTEAFF
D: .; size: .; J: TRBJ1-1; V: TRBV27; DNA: TGTGCCAGCAGTTTCAGGAACTCGAACACTGAAGCTTTCTTT; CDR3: CASSFRNSNTEAFF
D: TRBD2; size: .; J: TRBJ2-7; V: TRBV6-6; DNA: TGTGCCAGCAGTTGGGGACTAGCGGGCGGCTACGAGCAGTACTTC; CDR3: CASSWGLAGGYEQYF
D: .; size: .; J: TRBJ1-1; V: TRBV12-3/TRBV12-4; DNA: TGTGCCAGCGGCGAGGCTGGGAACACTGAAGCTTTCTTT; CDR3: CASGEAGNTEAFF
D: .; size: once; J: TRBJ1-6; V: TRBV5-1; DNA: TGCGCCAGCAGCTTGGACGGGAGCTCCTATAATTCACCCCTCCACTTT; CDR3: CASSLDGSSYNSPLHF
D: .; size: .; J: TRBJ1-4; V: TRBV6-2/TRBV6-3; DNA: TGTGCCAGCAGTTCCTCGGGGCTGGATGAAAAACTGTTTTTT; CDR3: CASSSSGLDEKLFF
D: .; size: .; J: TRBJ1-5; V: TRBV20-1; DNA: TGCAGTGCTAGTCCGGTCGGGGGGAATAGCAATCAGCCCCAGCATTTT; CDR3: CSASPVGGNSNQPQHF
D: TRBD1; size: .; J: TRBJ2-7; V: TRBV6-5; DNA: TGTGCCAGCAGTCCGTACCCACAGGGGGCCCACGAGCAGTACTTC; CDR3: CASSPYPQGAHEQYF
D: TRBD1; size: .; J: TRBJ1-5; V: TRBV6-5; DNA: TGTGCCAGCACCGGGACAGGGGGCCGGGGTCAGCCCCAGCATTTT; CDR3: CASTGTGGRGQPQHF
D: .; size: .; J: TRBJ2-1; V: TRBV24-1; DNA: TGTGCCACCAGTGATTCCTCGACAGGAAACGAGGATGAGCAGTTCTTC; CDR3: CATSDSSTGNEDEQFF